This entry lists 30 T cell receptor beta chains sequenced from one sample in a study of T cell responses to AZD1222 COVID-19 vaccine. TCRdb keeps only in-frame clones here, not all; method: immunoSEQ multiplex PCR. The data hold around 120,000 clones, with around 92% observed a single time. The specimen was peripheral blood, collected on day 0 of AZD1222 vaccination. These receptors were taken from an adult in good health.

The gene calls are TRBV29-1 and TRBJ1-4; tentative D call: TRBD1 (6 bases). CDR3 length equals 13 residues. Germline assignment: CDR1 SQVTM and CDR2 ANQGSEA. The V gene lost 6 bases and the J gene lost 8 bases, with 16 bases spanning the gap. In DNA form, the CDR3 reads TGCAGCGTCTCCCCGGGGGCAGGGGAAAAACTGTTTTTT. Translated, it gives CSVSPGAGEKLFF. Variable domain in full (rest from reference TRBV29-1 and TRBJ1-4): SAVISQKPSRDICQRGTSLTIQCQVDSQVTMMFWYRQQPGQSLTLIATANQGSEATYESGFVIDKFPISRPNLTFSTLTVSNMSPEDSSIYLCSVSPGAGEKLFFGSGTQLSVL.

This rearrangement joins TRBV4-3 to TRBJ2-1; 10 nucleotides match TRBD2. Trimming cost V 0 bases and J 6 bases; bases outside gene matches: 2. There are 15 residues in the CDR3. Germline V lookup: CDR1 LGHNA, CDR2 YSLEER. CDR3 in DNA: TGCGCCAGCAGCCAAGATATAGCGGGAGGCAATGAGCAGTTCTTC. It encodes CASSQDIAGGNEQFF.

The J gene is TRBJ2-7, the V gene TRBV6-5; possibly TRBD1 for D (6 bases). This CDR3 is built from 15 residues. Germline lookup yields CDR1 MNHEY and CDR2 SVGAGI. Trimming removed 6 bases from V and 0 bases from J, with 15 bases in between. Here the CDR3 reads CASSPRAGASYEQYF. CDR3 nucleotide sequence: TGTGCCAGCAGCCCACGGGCAGGGGCCTCCTACGAGCAGTACTTC.

The V and J genes are TRBV3-1 (or the pseudogene TRBV3-2) and TRBJ1-6; 9 bases align to TRBD1. V gave up 1 base and J gave up 6 bases; unmatched junction bases: 1. CDR3 length equals 15 residues. Germline V CDR1 and CDR2: LGHDT, YNNKEL (reference sequence). The chain's CDR3 is CASSQGDRVNSPLHF. The DNA of the CDR3 is TGTGCCAGCAGCCAAGGGGACAGGGTTAATTCACCCCTCCACTTT.

The chain carries TRBV6-2 or TRBV6-3 and TRBJ1-3, with no clear D. The V end was cut by 2 bases, the J end by 8 bases, with 13 bases between. The CDR3 is 14 amino acids. Germline-derived CDR1 and CDR2 are MNHEY and SVGEGT. CDR3 DNA sequence: TGTGCCAGCAGTTACGTGGAGTCAGTGGACACCATATATTTT. Its translation: CASSYVESVDTIYF.

The gene calls are TRBV10-2 and TRBJ1-5, with D possibly matching TRBD1 (6 bases). CDR3 size: 12 residues. Germline V gives CDR1 WSHSY, CDR2 SAAADI. The V and J ends lost 5 bases and 9 bases respectively, with 11 bases between them. The CDR3 region has the DNA TGCGCCAGCAGTTCCGGGGGGCCGCCCCAGCATTTT. Translated, it gives CASSSGGPPQHF.

The chain recombines TRBV30 with TRBJ1-3, with D possibly TRBD1 on 5 matching bases. Trimming removed 8 bases at V and 0 bases at J, with 14 bases between. CDR1 and CDR2 from the germline V gene are GTSNPN and SVGIG (reference sequence). The CDR3 contains 14 residues. The chain's CDR3 is CARGVGTSGNTIYF. The CDR3 nucleotides are TGTGCCCGTGGGGTGGGGACCTCTGGAAACACCATATATTTT.

The CDR3 spells CASSLILNSPLHF. CDR3 nucleotide sequence: TGCGCCAGCAGCCTGATACTAAATTCACCCCTCCACTTT. The chain uses TRBV5-1 and TRBJ1-6; D gene uncertain. CDR3 length: 13 residues. Germline CDR1 reads SGHRS; CDR2 reads YFSETQ. V lost 4 bases to trimming and J lost 7 bases, with 9 bases between them.

This clone showed up just once. The chain is built from TRBV13 and TRBJ1-1; D is undetermined. This CDR3 contains 12 residues. Trimming removed 11 bases at V and 0 bases at J, with 10 bases between. Germline-derived CDR1 and CDR2 are PRHDT and FYEKMQ (reference sequence). The CDR3 reads CASRVLNTEAFF. As DNA, the CDR3 is TGTGCCTCCCGAGTCTTGAACACTGAAGCTTTCTTT.

The chain combines TRBV7-9 with TRBJ1-5; no firm D call. Germline V gene sequence: CDR1 SEHNR, CDR2 FQNEAQ (reference sequence). The CDR3 loop spans 16 amino acids. Trimming removed 1 base from V and 7 bases from J, with 17 bases in between. The CDR3 region is CASSLVTPRRSQPQHF. The CDR3 DNA follows: TGTGCCAGCAGCTTAGTGACACCCCGGAGGTCGCAGCCCCAGCATTTT. Full variable domain (rest looked up from reference TRBV7-9 and TRBJ1-5): DTGVSQNPRHKITKRGQNVTFRCDPISEHNRLYWYRQTLGQGPEFLTYFQNEAQLEKSRLLSDRFSAERPKGSFSTLEIQRTEQGDSAMYLCASSLVTPRRSQPQHFGDGTRLSIL.

The CDR3 bases are TGTGCCAGCAGTGAAGGGGGTGAAGCTGGAAACACCATATATTTT. This sequence encodes CASSEGGEAGNTIYF. V gene TRBV6-1 combines with J gene TRBJ1-3; D uncertain. This CDR3 contains 15 residues. Trimming removed 1 base from V and 2 bases from J, with 9 bases in between. Germline V gives CDR1 MNHNS, CDR2 SASEGT.

The chain couples TRBV6-2 or TRBV6-3 to TRBJ2-5; D possibly corresponds to TRBD1 (6 bases). In germline, CDR1 is MNHEY, CDR2 SVGEGT. V was trimmed by 5 bases and J by 7 bases, leaving 8 bases between them. The CDR3 runs 11 residues. The CDR3 nucleotides read TGTGCCAGCAGTCAAGGGGGGACCCAGTACTTC. Residues: CASSQGGTQYF.

This clone was detected once. The chain has TRBV27 and TRBJ1-5, with D possibly matching TRBD1 (5 bases). This CDR3 comprises 16 residues. V dropped 3 bases and J dropped 3 bases, with 15 bases sitting between them. Germline V gives CDR1 MNHEY, CDR2 SMNVEV (reference sequence). CDR3 nucleotide sequence: TGTGCCAGCAGTTTTATTGGGGCGGGAAACAATCAGCCCCAGCATTTT. Amino acid sequence: CASSFIGAGNNQPQHF.

This clone was detected only once. The chain carries TRBV12-3 or TRBV12-4 and TRBJ2-3, with a weak D call TRBD1 (6 bases). Trimming stripped 7 bases from V and 1 base from J, with 6 bases between. There are 12 residues in the CDR3. CDR3: CASTGGTDTQYF. Here the CDR3 DNA reads TGTGCCAGCACAGGGGGCACAGATACGCAGTATTTT.

The chain joins TRBV27 to TRBJ2-1, with 9 bases aligning to TRBD2. The CDR3 is 14 residues long. With 4 bases clipped from V and 4 bases from J, the junction kept 2 bases outside the gene matches. In germline, CDR1 is MNHEY, CDR2 SMNVEV (reference sequence). The CDR3 DNA reads as TGTGCCAGCAGTTCTAGCGGGAATTACAATGAGCAGTTCTTC. This sequence encodes CASSSSGNYNEQFF.

V usage is TRBV7-9 and J usage is TRBJ1-6; D is possibly TRBD1 (6 bases). CDR3 length: 16 amino acids. Germline values: CDR1 SEHNR, CDR2 FQNEAQ (reference sequence). V lost 5 bases and J 9 bases, leaving 20 bases between the germline ends. CDR3 region: CASSPRTVDFGSPLHF. In nucleotides, the CDR3 is TGTGCCAGCAGCCCTAGGACAGTCGATTTTGGTTCACCCCTCCACTTT.

V is TRBV6-2 or TRBV6-3 and J is TRBJ1-5; D is perhaps TRBD1 (5 bases). V was pared by 2 bases and J by 5 bases, with 25 bases between. This CDR3 is built from 19 residues. Germline CDR1 reads MNHEY; CDR2 reads SVGEGT. CDR3: CASSYRNEIGYRRDQPQHF. CDR3 in DNA: TGTGCCAGCAGTTACCGCAACGAAATCGGTTACAGGCGGGATCAGCCCCAGCATTTT.

The rearrangement links TRBV7-6 to TRBJ1-2; possibly TRBD1 for D (5 bases). The CDR3 length is 15 residues. The V gene lost 2 bases and the J gene lost 4 bases, with 14 bases spanning the gap. Looked up from germline, CDR1 is SGHVS and CDR2 is FNYEAQ. In DNA, the CDR3 is TGTGCCAGCAGCTTAACACCCAGGGCATTCTATGGCTACACCTTC. It codes for CASSLTPRAFYGYTF.

The V call is TRBV6-4, the J call TRBJ2-1; 12 positions match TRBD2. This CDR3 contains 14 residues. V lost 8 bases and J lost 8; bases outside the gene matches: 7. Germline V gene sequence: CDR1 MRHNA, CDR2 SNTAGT. The CDR3 nucleotides are TGTGCCAGCCGCACTAGCGGGAGGTCCTATGAGCAGTTCTTC. It is translated as CASRTSGRSYEQFF.

The rearrangement links TRBV5-8 to TRBJ1-4; a weak D match, TRBD1 (5 bases). The length of the CDR3 is 16 residues. The germline V gene encodes CDR1 SGHTS and CDR2 YDEGEE. V was clipped by 4 bases and J by 8 bases, with 21 bases between them. The CDR3 here is CASSSRDYWKGEKLFF. CDR3 coding DNA: TGTGCCAGCAGCAGCCGGGACTACTGGAAGGGGGAAAAACTGTTTTTT.

V is TRBV2 and J is TRBJ2-3; 13 nucleotides line up with TRBD2. This CDR3 has 18 residues. The J segment lost 5 bases and the V segment lost 2 bases, leaving 10 bases of the junction unmatched. Germline loops: CDR1 SNHLY, CDR2 FYNNEI. CDR3 residues: CASSEPDIGTSGEDTQYF. The CDR3 DNA reads TGTGCCAGCAGTGAACCTGATATTGGGACTAGCGGGGAAGATACGCAGTATTTT.

The chain couples TRBV19 to TRBJ2-1, with D tentatively TRBD2 (6 bases). The CDR3 sequence is 14 residues long. With 8 bases removed from V and 6 bases from J, the gap between germline ends came to 17 bases. From germline, CDR1 is LNHDA and CDR2 SQIVND (reference sequence). The CDR3 bases are TGTGCCAGTTGGGGATCCGGGACTCCCAATGAGCAGTTCTTC. Translated, it gives CASWGSGTPNEQFF.

The genes are TRBV7-2 and TRBJ2-2; 10 nucleotides line up with TRBD1. Trimming at V came to 4 bases and at J to 7 bases, leaving 3 bases not matched to a gene. The CDR3 covers 14 residues. The germline V gene encodes CDR1 SGHTA and CDR2 FQGNSA. The CDR3 coding sequence is TGTGCCAGCAGCTCAGACAGGGGGCACGGGGAGCTGTTTTTT. As protein: CASSSDRGHGELFF.

The chain uses TRBV11-2 and TRBJ2-5; 7 nucleotides agree with TRBD2. Looked up from germline, CDR1 is SGHAT and CDR2 is FQNNGV. The V segment lost 1 base and the J segment 5 bases; nucleotides outside the gene matches: 7. This CDR3 spans 15 amino acids. CDR3 coding DNA: TGTGCCAGCAGCTTAGGGGACTATGCTCAGGAGACCCAGTACTTC. Translation gives CASSLGDYAQETQYF.

This chain joins TRBV7-2 and TRBJ2-1; D gene uncertain. Germline V lookup: CDR1 SGHTA, CDR2 FQGNSA. Trimming removed 1 base from V and 3 bases from J, with 4 bases in between. This CDR3 contains 13 residues. The CDR3 sequence is CASSLEFYNEQFF. CDR3 sequence (DNA): TGTGCCAGCAGCTTAGAGTTCTACAATGAGCAGTTCTTC.

The chain combines TRBV28 with TRBJ1-2; D perhaps matches TRBD1 (6 bases). The germline gives CDR1 MDHEN, CDR2 SYDVKM. Trimming left V 6 bases short and J 0 bases short, with 14 bases between. CDR3 size: 15 residues. CDR3 sequence reads: CASRRGGKTNYGYTF. DNA for the CDR3: TGTGCCAGCAGGAGGGGGGGGAAGACTAACTATGGCTACACCTTC.

The V call is TRBV28, the J call TRBJ2-5, with 11 bases that match TRBD2. CDR1 is MDHEN, CDR2 SYDVKM, per germline. The junction had 10 bases not matched to a gene; V was cut back by 0 bases and J by 4 bases. The CDR3 consists of 18 residues. CDR3 coding DNA: TGTGCCAGCAGTTTATGGGCTAGCGGGAGGACTCTCCGAGAGACCCAGTACTTC. Protein: CASSLWASGRTLRETQYF.

The chain couples TRBV19 to TRBJ1-1, with 8 bases fitting TRBD1. Germline CDR1 LNHDA, CDR2 SQIVND (reference sequence). The CDR3 is 15 amino acids. The V and J ends lost 4 bases and 4 bases, in that order; junction bases with no gene match: 8. CDR3 in amino acids: CASSREDRGGTEAFF. The DNA of the CDR3 is TGTGCCAGTAGTAGGGAAGACAGGGGTGGCACTGAAGCTTTCTTT. The full variable domain, its missing parts supplied by reference TRBV19 and TRBJ1-1, is DGGITQSPKYLFRKEGQNVTLSCEQNLNHDAMYWYRQDPGQGLRLIYYSQIVNDFQKGDIAEGYSVSREKKESFPLTVTSAQKNPTAFYLCASSREDRGGTEAFFGQGTRLTVV.

This clone appeared a single time. V is TRBV5-4 and J is TRBJ1-5, with TRBD1 identical over 10 bases. There are 15 residues in the CDR3. The V and J ends lost 5 bases and 2 bases, in that order; junction bases with no gene match: 4. Germline-derived CDR1 and CDR2 are SGHNT and YYREEE (reference sequence). This CDR3 reads CASRKTGGRNQPQHF. CDR3 coding DNA: TGTGCCAGCAGGAAGACAGGGGGCCGCAATCAGCCCCAGCATTTT.

The chain recombines TRBV27 with TRBJ2-7; 9 bases fit TRBD1. The CDR3 loop spans 14 amino acids. Germline V gene sequence: CDR1 MNHEY, CDR2 SMNVEV (reference sequence). J gave up 4 bases and V 2 bases, and 3 bases lay outside the gene matches. CDR3 sequence (DNA): TGTGCCAGCAGTTTAGTGGGACAGGGTTACGAGCAGTACTTC. Its protein product is CASSLVGQGYEQYF.